This T cell receptor beta chain was found in a study of technical replicates of blood from a handful of donors. This table comes from immunoSEQ multiplex PCR, and its TCRdb copy is limited to in-frame clones, with some not included. The sample holds approximately 80,000 clones, roughly 90% seen once. The V gene's germline CDR1 is SGHNT and CDR2 YYREEE (reference sequence). The CDR3 is made up of 14 amino acids. Deletions cut 3 bases from V and 4 bases from J, with 13 bases between. The J gene is TRBJ1-2, the V gene TRBV5-4; D is undetermined. Input material: T cells isolated from PBMCs. The TCR comes from a human donor in good health. The CDR3 spells CASSYPGTTYGYTF. CDR3 nucleotide sequence: TGTGCCAGCAGCTACCCAGGTACCACCTATGGCTACACCTTC.